The 16 T cell receptor beta chains below were found in one sample sequenced in a study of T-cell memory formation after mild COVID-19. TCRdb re-called the 5' RACE reads with MiXCR, one entry per CDR3 protein. The top ten clones hold approximately 12% of a sample with 450,000 to 650,000 distinct CDR3 sequences, about a sixth of them seen once. The sequenced sample consisted of PBMCs or a T cell subset sorted from them (not recorded which). These receptors all come from an adult woman who had mild COVID-19 (a few samples of this study predate the infection). Cell type and time point are not known.

This rearrangement joins TRBV11-2 to TRBJ2-3, with TRBD1 matching 7 bases. The CDR3 is made up of 17 amino acids. The V and J ends lost 3 bases and 0 bases, in that order; junction bases with no gene match: 9. Germline V gene lookup returns CDR1 SGHAT and CDR2 FQNNGV. This CDR3 reads CASSLGQQYASTDTQYF. The CDR3 region has the DNA TGTGCCAGCAGCTTGGGACAGCAGTACGCTAGCACAGATACGCAGTATTTT.

This clonotype turned up a few times. The chain is built from TRBV4-3 and TRBJ2-7, with 9 nucleotides matching TRBD1. V shed 3 bases, J shed 5 bases, and the junction held 8 bases outside the gene matches. The CDR3 loop spans 15 amino acids. The V gene's germline CDR1 is LGHNA and CDR2 YSLEER. The CDR3 loop reads CASSQGQGGTHEQYF. The CDR3 DNA follows: TGCGCCAGCAGCCAGGGACAGGGAGGGACCCACGAGCAGTACTTC.

This chain connects TRBV2 to TRBJ2-7; 7 bases fit TRBD1. The germline V gene has CDR1 SNHLY and CDR2 FYNNEI. V lost 4 bases, J lost 3 bases, and 12 bases stayed unmatched. The CDR3 has 16 amino acids. The CDR3 coding sequence is TGTGCCAGCAGTGCCCCTCATGACAGGGATTACTACGAGCAGTACTTC. Protein: CASSAPHDRDYYEQYF.

This clonotype has a handful of counts. V and J are TRBV14 and TRBJ1-1; D gene uncertain. The germline V gene has CDR1 SGHDN and CDR2 FVKESK. With 3 bases removed from V and 2 bases from J, the gap between germline ends came to 13 bases. This CDR3 comprises 15 residues. CDR3 DNA: TGTGCCAGCAGCCACTTTACGGGGAGAAACACTGAAGCTTTCTTT. Translating gives CASSHFTGRNTEAFF.

The rearrangement joins TRBV9 to TRBJ1-1; perhaps TRBD1 as D (5 bases). Deletions cut 4 bases from V and 1 base from J, with 11 bases between. In germline, CDR1 is SGDLS, CDR2 YYNGEE. The CDR3 contains 14 residues. The chain's CDR3 is CASSPAQGNTEAFF. The CDR3 DNA reads as TGTGCCAGCAGCCCCGCGCAGGGGAACACTGAAGCTTTCTTT. Drawing the rest from reference TRBV9 and TRBJ1-1, the complete variable domain is DSGVTQTPKHLITATGQRVTLRCSPRSGDLSVYWYQQSLDQGLQFLIQYYNGEERAKGNILERFSAQQFPDLHSELNLSSLELGDSALYFCASSPAQGNTEAFFGQGTRLTVV.

This clonotype was recorded at least ten times. V gene TRBV3-1 combines with J gene TRBJ2-2, with D hard to call. Per the germline V gene, CDR1 is LGHDT and CDR2 is YNNKEL (reference sequence). The CDR3 consists of 13 residues. V dropped 4 bases and J dropped 5 bases, with 8 bases sitting between them. CDR3 amino acids: CASSPTVTGELFF. CDR3 DNA sequence: TGTGCCAGCAGCCCAACAGTTACCGGGGAGCTGTTTTTT.

The rearrangement uses TRBV6-6 and TRBJ2-2, with D tentatively TRBD1 or TRBD2 (5 bases each). Deletions cut 2 bases from V and 6 bases from J, with 10 bases between. CDR1 is MNHNY, CDR2 SVGAGI, per germline (reference sequence). The CDR3 has 14 residues. CDR3 sequence: CASSYRDVAGELFF. CDR3 nucleotides: TGTGCCAGCAGTTACCGGGACGTGGCCGGGGAGCTGTTTTTT.

The chain combines TRBV24-1 with TRBJ1-2; the match to TRBD1 covers 7 bases. V was clipped by 9 bases and J by 5 bases; unmatched bases: 5. The CDR3 covers 12 residues. Germline V lookup: CDR1 KGHDR, CDR2 SFDVKD. CDR3 DNA sequence: TGTGCCACCCAACAGGGGACTTATGGCTACACCTTC. This sequence encodes CATQQGTYGYTF.

This clonotype was recorded at least ten times. This sequence joins TRBV20-1 and TRBJ2-1, with 12 bases matching TRBD1. In germline, CDR1 is DFQATT, CDR2 SNEGSKA (reference sequence). The CDR3 contains 15 residues. V trimming: 7 bases; J trimming: 10 bases; junction bases outside the gene matches: 14. DNA for the CDR3: TGCAGTGTCAGGGGACCGGGACAGGGGGCGAAGGAGCAGTTCTTC. Its translation is CSVRGPGQGAKEQFF.

This clonotype was counted a few times. V gene TRBV30 combines with J gene TRBJ2-1; 10 nucleotides align to TRBD2. Germline CDR1 GTSNPN, CDR2 SVGIG (reference sequence). The V segment lost 2 bases and the J segment 8 bases; nucleotides outside the gene matches: 6. This CDR3 region has 14 residues. This chain's CDR3 is CAWSKLAGVYEQFF. The DNA for the CDR3 is TGTGCCTGGAGTAAGCTAGCGGGAGTATATGAGCAGTTCTTC.

This clonotype has more than one count but fewer than ten. The V and J genes are TRBV7-9 and TRBJ1-2; D remains ambiguous. The CDR3 is made up of 14 amino acids. V lost 0 bases and J 3 bases, leaving 8 bases between the germline ends. CDR1 is SEHNR, CDR2 FQNEAQ, per germline (reference sequence). CDR3 sequence reads: CASSLATGDYGYTF. CDR3 sequence (DNA): TGTGCCAGCAGCTTAGCGACCGGAGACTATGGCTACACCTTC.

The CDR3 DNA reads as TGCGCCAGCAGCCAAGTCTATAGTCTAGCAGAGGAGACCCAGTACTTC. Translation gives CASSQVYSLAEETQYF. V and J are TRBV4-1 and TRBJ2-5, with D perhaps TRBD2 (5 bases). CDR1 MGHRA and CDR2 YSYEKL come from the germline V gene. CDR3 length equals 16 residues. Deletions cut 1 base from V and 5 bases from J, with 17 bases between.

This clonotype was found a few times. The V call is TRBV7-6, the J call TRBJ2-7, with D possibly matching TRBD2 (7 bases). V gave up 5 bases and J gave up 2 bases, with 16 bases separating them. The CDR3 consists of 15 residues. Germline-derived CDR1 and CDR2 are SGHVS and FNYEAQ. The CDR3 DNA reads TGTGCCAGCAGCCCTGGGGGGGCCGTCCCCTACGAGCAGTACTTC. Protein sequence: CASSPGGAVPYEQYF.

This chain joins TRBV6-5 and TRBJ2-1, with D perhaps TRBD2 (6 bases). Trimming cost V 8 bases and J 7 bases, with 18 bases left between them. CDR1 MNHEY and CDR2 SVGAGI come from the germline V gene. This CDR3 is built from 14 residues. CDR3 protein: CASAWSGLENEQFF. For the CDR3, the DNA is TGTGCCAGCGCATGGAGCGGGCTAGAAAATGAGCAGTTCTTC.

This sequence joins TRBV9 and TRBJ2-3; 7 bases align to TRBD2. J lost 5 bases, V lost 2 bases, and 5 bases had no gene match. This CDR3 is 14 amino acids long. Per germline, CDR1 SGDLS and CDR2 YYNGEE. CDR3 in amino acids: CASSVRPGGDTQYF. The CDR3, as DNA: TGTGCCAGCAGCGTTCGGCCGGGGGGAGATACGCAGTATTTT.

The chain links TRBV20-1 to TRBJ2-1; TRBD2 matches 10 bases. This CDR3 is built from 18 residues. Germline V gene sequence: CDR1 DFQATT, CDR2 SNEGSKA (reference sequence). V was pared by 5 bases and J by 0 bases, with 13 bases of the junction left unmatched. The CDR3, as DNA: TGCAGTGCTCATTGGGGAGCGGGAGGGCCATTCTCCTACAATGAGCAGTTCTTC. It codes for CSAHWGAGGPFSYNEQFF.